This entry describes one T cell receptor beta chain. Its antigen has not been determined. The input lacks base qualities; no much larger clone sits a single base away. The donors were healthy, HIV-negative adults with no recently reported acute infections or vaccinations. All donors were Caucasian adults living in Nashville, Tennessee, USA. CD4+ T cells were enriched by magnetic negative selection, after which naive cells were positively selected on CD45RA and the negative fraction was taken as the memory subset. Blood was collected by leukapheresis, and PBMCs were isolated by Ficoll-Histopaque density gradient centrifugation and then cryopreserved in liquid nitrogen vapor phase. Analytical flow cytometry was used to check the purity and quantity of each magnetically sorted T cell population. Each sorted fraction had its genomic DNA isolated and then quantified by UV absorbance on a Nanodrop 2000c.

TCR CDR3 regions were amplified from genomic DNA by multiplex PCR using the deep immunoSEQ assay. Extracted genomic DNA from each cell subset was distributed evenly across all wells of several immunoSEQ 96-well plates, and each plate was treated as a replicate. Each replicate PCR for sorted subsets received 150 to 250 ng genomic DNA, equal to roughly 29,000 T cell genomes. The purified libraries were quantified using a Qubit 3.0 fluorometer, sized with a Bioanalyzer 2100, and then quantified again using the KAPA Library Quantification kit. Every immunoSEQ 96-well plate was sequenced on a separate single-read 150-cycle Illumina NextSeq 550 flow cell. Per the source publication's procedure: Because only junctional sequences without quality scores were contained in the immunoSEQ output, filtering matching that applied to full-length reads could not be performed. To assign V/J genes and CDR3, sequences were annotated against IMGT germline references using PyIR, a Python wrapper for IgBLAST v1.9. Reads were filtered out if the reads had weak V/J assignments (E-value above 1e-6), no CDR3, stop codons, out-of-frame junctions, or ambiguous translated residues. V3J clonotypes were defined by identical inferred V gene, J gene, and CDR3 amino acid sequence. The percentage overlap between two repertoires was calculated by dividing the number of shared unique clonotypes by the size of the smaller repertoire. Repertoire richness was assessed with RTK rarefaction, the Chao1 estimator, and Recon v2.1 estimates of unobserved clonotypes. For all TCRbeta clonotypes obtained by the gDNA method from a few donors, generation probabilities were computed with OLGA. TCRdb mirrors the immuneACCESS table, restricted to in-frame sequences. Some clones are absent from its copies; in checked studies, under half trace to an unresolved V gene, and the reason for the others is unknown. For V, J and clone size, that table is used; D and trimming come from the DNA. Within this sample are hundreds of thousands of clones, with less than 80% of them counted one time only. Together, the top ten hold more than 1.5% of the sample.

V is shortened by 1 base, J by 0 bases, and the region joining them spans 11 bases. The germline V gene yields SGHRS for CDR1 and YFSETQ for CDR2. The CDR3 numbers 15 residues from cysteine through phenylalanine. The only DNA kept is the CDR3, 45 bases in frame from the first base. The data derive from a study of shared clonotypes between healthy human individuals (TCRdb year 2020). In terms of the full investigation: Three men and two women, aged 18 to 49 years, made up the cohort. For each donor, CD4 naive and CD4 memory were each run on three plates, CD8 naive on two plates, and CD8 memory on one plate. The study deeply sequenced blood TCR repertoires of about five healthy adults to estimate repertoire size and the extent of clonotype sharing between individuals. To increase sequencing depth and limit assay-specific biases, TCR repertoire library preparation and sequencing were carried out by different laboratories using diverse techniques. Each donor's leukapheresis produced roughly between roughly 0.85 and 10 billion PBMCs.

Results and caveats for the whole study, not just this receptor: Clonotypes shared by all four sorted-subset donors showed higher generation probabilities than non-shared clonotypes. Incomplete sequencing was indicated by rarefaction of sorted-subset datasets, despite the large sequencing depth. Pairwise subsampling indicated that sequencing depth was expected to affect the degree of clonotype sharing among donors. Across a handful of donors, 4.5% to 6.5% of naive CD4, roughly 3.5% of naive CD8, 2% to 2.5% of memory CD4, and under 0.45% of memory CD8 clonotypes were shared. Sampling was restricted to blood, and TCR repertoires in tissues likely differ from the TCR repertoires found in blood. The small number of donors limited the genetic and exposure-history diversity represented. Larger estimated clonotype richness was generally found for naive subsets than for memory subsets.

The V gene is TRBV5-1 and the J gene is TRBJ2-7, with the D gene not confidently named. This TCR came from a woman younger than 45 in good health. Sequencing input: memory CD4+ T cells sorted from blood. The cell subset or site label corresponds to: CD45RA-negative fraction. The DNA reads as follows: TGCGCCAGCAGCTTGTATATACCGTCCTCCTACGAGCAGTACTTC. Its protein reads: CASSLYIPSSYEQYF.